This TCR beta chain was found in a study of T cell changes during pregnancy in multiple sclerosis (dated by TCRdb to the late 2010s). About the full investigation: The study looked at changes in the T cell repertoire across pregnancy in women with multiple sclerosis.

Libraries were prepared through the immunoSEQ multiplex PCR assay. Imported from immuneACCESS, the table was reduced by TCRdb to in-frame sequences with V and J called. These copies leave out some clones; in studies compared against another copy, an unresolved V gene accounts for under half, and the cause of the remainder is not known. In all, the sample holds fewer than 40,000 clones, and 75% to 95% of those were seen once. Clones ranked in the top ten supply around a tenth of the sample. The CDR3 runs 15 residues from the cysteine to the phenylalanine. The retained sequence is limited to the CDR3, 45 bases, with the frame set at the first base. V is trimmed back by 6 bases and J by 4 bases, and the junction contains 10 bases that no gene match accounts for. CDR1 and CDR2, per the germline V gene, are SQVTM and ANQGSEA. In regard to this clone: What this receptor recognizes is not known. Base qualities are not at hand, and no much larger clone is one base apart.

The origin of this receptor is a female donor with multiple sclerosis, enrolled in a pregnancy study. Sequencing was performed on CD8+ T cells from peripheral blood mononuclear cells, taken before pregnancy. The chain uses TRBV29-1 and TRBJ1-2; TRBD1 aligns with 11 central bases. This receptor carries the CDR3 CSVTSGQGEPYGYTF. The DNA sequence is as follows: TGCAGCGTAACTTCGGGACAGGGGGAGCCCTATGGCTACACCTTC.